The subject of this entry is one T cell receptor (beta chain). The antigen is unknown. Method: immunoSEQ multiplex PCR; TCRdb's copy keeps in-frame clones and lacks some. The table records tens of thousands of clones, 75% to 90% of them present only once. Noted time point: baseline, week 1 (first vaccination visit). The treatment: pre-vaccination baseline after standard-of-care therapy. The data derive from a study of a mutant IDH1 vaccine in newly diagnosed glioma. Overall study context: Of the patients given treatment, approximately 60% were male and approximately 40% were female, and a mean age of around 38 years was recorded. Standard pretreatment was either radiotherapy, temozolomide, or, for most, radiochemotherapy with temozolomide.

General study points: Seemingly, top peripheral T cell clonotype changes bore no relation to pseudoprogression.

The ends were cut back, 4 bases at V and 8 bases at J, with 23 bases in the middle. The V gene's germline CDR1 is MNHEY and CDR2 SMNVEV (reference sequence). The length of the CDR3 is 16 residues. The sample consisted of PBMCs, taken from a glioma patient treated with radiotherapy, temozolomide or both. The clonotype was recovered from a man aged 35 to 55 with glioma. The chain uses TRBV27 and TRBJ1-2; D might be TRBD1 (5 bases). CDR3 sequence: CASSSTPPQGKMGYTF. The CDR3 DNA reads TGTGCCAGCAGTTCTACTCCACCGCAGGGAAAGATGGGCTACACCTTC.